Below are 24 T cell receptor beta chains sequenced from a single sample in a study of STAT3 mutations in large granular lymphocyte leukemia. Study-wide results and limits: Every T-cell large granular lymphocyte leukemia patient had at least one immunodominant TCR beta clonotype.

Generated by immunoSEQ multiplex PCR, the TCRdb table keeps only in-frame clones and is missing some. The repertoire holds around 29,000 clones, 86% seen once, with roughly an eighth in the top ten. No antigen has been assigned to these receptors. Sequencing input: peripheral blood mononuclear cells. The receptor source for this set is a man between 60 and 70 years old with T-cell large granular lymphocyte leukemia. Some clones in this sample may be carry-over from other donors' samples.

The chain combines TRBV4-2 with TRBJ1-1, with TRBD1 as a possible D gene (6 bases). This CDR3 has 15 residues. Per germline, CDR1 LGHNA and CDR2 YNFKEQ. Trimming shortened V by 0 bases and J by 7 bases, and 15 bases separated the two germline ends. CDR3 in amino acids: CASSQEKGGLGEAFF. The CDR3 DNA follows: TGTGCCAGCAGCCAAGAGAAGGGGGGCCTAGGTGAAGCTTTCTTT.

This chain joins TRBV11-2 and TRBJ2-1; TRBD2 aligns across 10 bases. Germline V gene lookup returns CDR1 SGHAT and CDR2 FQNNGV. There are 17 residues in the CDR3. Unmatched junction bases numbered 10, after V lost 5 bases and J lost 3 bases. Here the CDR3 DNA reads TGTGCCAGCAGCAACCCCGGGACTAGCGCTTTCTACAATGAGCAGTTCTTC. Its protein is CASSNPGTSAFYNEQFF.

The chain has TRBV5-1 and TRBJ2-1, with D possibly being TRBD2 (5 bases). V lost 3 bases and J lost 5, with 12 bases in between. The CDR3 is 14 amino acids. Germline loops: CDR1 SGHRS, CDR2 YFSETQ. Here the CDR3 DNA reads TGCGCCAGCAGCTCGCCGGACGGGAACAATGAGCAGTTCTTC. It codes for CASSSPDGNNEQFF.

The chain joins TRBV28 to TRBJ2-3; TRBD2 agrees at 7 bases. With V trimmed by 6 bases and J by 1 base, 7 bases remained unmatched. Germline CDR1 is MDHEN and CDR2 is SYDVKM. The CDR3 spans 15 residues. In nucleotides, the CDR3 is TGTGCCAGCAGCCCGGCGGGAGACCGCACAGATACGCAGTATTTT. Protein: CASSPAGDRTDTQYF.

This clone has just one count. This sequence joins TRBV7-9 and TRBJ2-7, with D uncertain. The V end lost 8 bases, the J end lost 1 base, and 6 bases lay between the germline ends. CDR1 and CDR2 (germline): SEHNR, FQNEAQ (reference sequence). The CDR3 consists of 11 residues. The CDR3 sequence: CASSPSYEQYF. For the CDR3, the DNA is TGTGCCAGCTCCCCTTCCTACGAGCAGTACTTC.

CDR3 DNA sequence: TGTGCCAGCAGAGGACTAGCGCCTGGCCCCTACGAGCAGTACTTC. As protein: CASRGLAPGPYEQYF. The chain is built from TRBV6-6 and TRBJ2-7, with 9 bases lining up with TRBD2. This CDR3 is built from 15 residues. Germline CDR1 reads MNHNY; CDR2 reads SVGAGI (reference sequence). V shed 6 bases and J 2 bases; nucleotides not matched to a gene: 8.

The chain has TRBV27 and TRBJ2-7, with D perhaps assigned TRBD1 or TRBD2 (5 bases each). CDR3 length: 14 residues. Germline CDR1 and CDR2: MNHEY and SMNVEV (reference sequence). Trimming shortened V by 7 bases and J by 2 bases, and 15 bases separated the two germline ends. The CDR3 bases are TGTGCCAGCATGCCGGGACGCGAGGCCTACGAGCAGTACTTC. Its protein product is CASMPGREAYEQYF.

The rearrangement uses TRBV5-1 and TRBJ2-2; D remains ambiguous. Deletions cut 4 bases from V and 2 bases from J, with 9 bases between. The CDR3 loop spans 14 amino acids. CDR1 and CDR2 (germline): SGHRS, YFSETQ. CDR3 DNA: TGCGCCAGCAGCGGACCCCAAAACACCGGGGAGCTGTTTTTT. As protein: CASSGPQNTGELFF.

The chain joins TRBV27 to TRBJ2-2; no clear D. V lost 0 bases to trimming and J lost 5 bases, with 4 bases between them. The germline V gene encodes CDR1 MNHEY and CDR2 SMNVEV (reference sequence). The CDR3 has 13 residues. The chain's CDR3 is CASSLSSTGELFF. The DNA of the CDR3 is TGTGCCAGCAGTTTATCTTCAACCGGGGAGCTGTTTTTT.

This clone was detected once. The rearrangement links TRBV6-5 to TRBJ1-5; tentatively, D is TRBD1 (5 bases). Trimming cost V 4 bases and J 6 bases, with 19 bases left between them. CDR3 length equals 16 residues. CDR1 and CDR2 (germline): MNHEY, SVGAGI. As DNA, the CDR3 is TGTGCCAGCAGTTCCCACGACAGCGCGCTTGGTCAGCCCCAGCATTTT. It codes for CASSSHDSALGQPQHF.

The CDR3 loop reads CASSLGLAGKQETQYF. The CDR3 DNA reads as TGCGCCAGCAGCTTGGGACTAGCGGGAAAACAAGAGACCCAGTACTTC. The J gene is TRBJ2-5, the V gene TRBV5-1, with 11 bases lining up with TRBD2. J lost 2 bases, V lost 0 bases, and 3 bases had no gene match. The CDR3 is made up of 16 amino acids. CDR1 and CDR2 (germline): SGHRS, YFSETQ. Using reference TRBV5-1 and TRBJ2-5 for the parts outside the CDR3, the full variable domain is KAGVTQTPRYLIKTRGQQVTLSCSPISGHRSVSWYQQTPGQGLQFLFEYFSETQRNKGNFPGRFSGRQFSNSRSEMNVSTLELGDSALYLCASSLGLAGKQETQYFGPGTRLLVL.

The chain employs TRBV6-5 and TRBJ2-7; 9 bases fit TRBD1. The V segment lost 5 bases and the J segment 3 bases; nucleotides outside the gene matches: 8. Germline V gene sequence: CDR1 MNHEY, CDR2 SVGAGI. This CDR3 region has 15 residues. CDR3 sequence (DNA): TGTGCCAGCAGTATAAACGCGGACAGGGGCTACGAGCAGTACTTC. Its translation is CASSINADRGYEQYF.

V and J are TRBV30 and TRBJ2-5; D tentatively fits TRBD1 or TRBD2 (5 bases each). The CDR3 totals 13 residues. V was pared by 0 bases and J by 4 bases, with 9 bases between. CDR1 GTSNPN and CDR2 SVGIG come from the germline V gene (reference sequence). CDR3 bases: TGTGCCTGGAGTGTTTTGGGACGAGAGACCCAGTACTTC. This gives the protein CAWSVLGRETQYF.

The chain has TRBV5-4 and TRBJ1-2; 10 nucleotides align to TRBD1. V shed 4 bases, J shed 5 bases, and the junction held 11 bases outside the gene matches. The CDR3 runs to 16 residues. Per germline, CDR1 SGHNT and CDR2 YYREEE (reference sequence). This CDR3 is CASSQAGTGATYGYTF. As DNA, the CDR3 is TGTGCCAGCAGCCAGGCCGGGACAGGGGCCACTTATGGCTACACCTTC.

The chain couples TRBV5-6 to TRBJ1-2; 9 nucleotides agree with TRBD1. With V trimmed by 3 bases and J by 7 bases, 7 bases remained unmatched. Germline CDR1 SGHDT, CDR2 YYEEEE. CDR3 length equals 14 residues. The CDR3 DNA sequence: TGTGCCAGCAGCTCCGGACAGGGGCTTCCTGGCTACACCTTC. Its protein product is CASSSGQGLPGYTF. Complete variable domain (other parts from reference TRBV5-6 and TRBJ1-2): DAGVTQSPTHLIKTRGQQVTLRCSPKSGHDTVSWYQQALGQGPQFIFQYYEEEERQRGNFPDRFSGHQFPNYSSELNVNALLLGDSALYLCASSSGQGLPGYTFGSGTRLTVV.

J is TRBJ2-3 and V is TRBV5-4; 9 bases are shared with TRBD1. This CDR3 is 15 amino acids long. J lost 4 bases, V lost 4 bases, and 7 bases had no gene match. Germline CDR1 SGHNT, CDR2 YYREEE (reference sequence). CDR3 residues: CASSRSQGAPDTQYF. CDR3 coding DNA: TGTGCCAGCAGCCGTTCACAGGGGGCCCCAGATACGCAGTATTTT.

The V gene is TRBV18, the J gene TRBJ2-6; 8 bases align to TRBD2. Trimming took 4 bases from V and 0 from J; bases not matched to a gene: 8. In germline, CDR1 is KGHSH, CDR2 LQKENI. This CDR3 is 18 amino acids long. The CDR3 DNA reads TGTGCCAGCTCACTCCTACTAGCGGAGAGCTCTGGGGCCAACGTCCTGACTTTC. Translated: CASSLLLAESSGANVLTF.

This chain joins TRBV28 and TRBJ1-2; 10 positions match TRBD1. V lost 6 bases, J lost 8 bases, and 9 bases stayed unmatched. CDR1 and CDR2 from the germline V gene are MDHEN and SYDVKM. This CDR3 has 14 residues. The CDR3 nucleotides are TGTGCCAGCAGGACCCCCGGGACAGGGGTCGGCTACACCTTC. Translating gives CASRTPGTGVGYTF.

The CDR3 DNA reads TGTGCCAGCAGCCAAATGGACAGGTCCCTAACCAATGAGCAGTTCTTC. Its protein product is CASSQMDRSLTNEQFF. The chain combines TRBV14 with TRBJ2-1; 7 positions agree with TRBD1. The ends lost 2 bases at V and 6 bases at J; junction bases unmatched: 10. This CDR3 has 16 amino acids. Germline lookup yields CDR1 SGHDN and CDR2 FVKESK.

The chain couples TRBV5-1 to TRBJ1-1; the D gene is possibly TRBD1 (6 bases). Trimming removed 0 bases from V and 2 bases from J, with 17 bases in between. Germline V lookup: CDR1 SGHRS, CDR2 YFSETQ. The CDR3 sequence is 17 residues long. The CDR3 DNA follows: TGCGCCAGCAGCTTGGCCGTCTTCGCAGGGGATAACACTGAAGCTTTCTTT. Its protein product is CASSLAVFAGDNTEAFF.

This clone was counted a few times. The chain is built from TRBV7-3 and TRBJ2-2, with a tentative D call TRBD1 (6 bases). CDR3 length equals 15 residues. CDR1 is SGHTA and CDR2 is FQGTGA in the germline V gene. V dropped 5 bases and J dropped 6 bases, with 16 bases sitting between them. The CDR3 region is CASSRDTYKPGELFF. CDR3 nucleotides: TGTGCCAGCAGCCGGGACACCTATAAACCCGGGGAGCTGTTTTTT.

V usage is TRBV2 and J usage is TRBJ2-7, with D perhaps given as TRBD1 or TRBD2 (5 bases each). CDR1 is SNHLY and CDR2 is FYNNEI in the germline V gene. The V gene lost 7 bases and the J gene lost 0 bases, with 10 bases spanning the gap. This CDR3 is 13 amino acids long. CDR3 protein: CASMRGLSYEQYF. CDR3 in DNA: TGTGCCAGCATGAGGGGTCTCTCCTACGAGCAGTACTTC.

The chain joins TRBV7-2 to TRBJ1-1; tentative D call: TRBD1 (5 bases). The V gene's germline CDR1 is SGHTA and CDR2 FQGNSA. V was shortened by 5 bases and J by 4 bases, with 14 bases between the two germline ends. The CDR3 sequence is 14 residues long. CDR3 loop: CASSPPGRVTEAFF. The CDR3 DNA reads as TGTGCCAGCAGCCCCCCCGGCAGGGTCACTGAAGCTTTCTTT.

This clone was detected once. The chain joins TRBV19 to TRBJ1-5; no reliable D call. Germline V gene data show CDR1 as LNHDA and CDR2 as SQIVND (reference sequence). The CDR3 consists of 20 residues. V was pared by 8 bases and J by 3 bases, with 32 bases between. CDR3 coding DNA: TGTGCCAGTCCCCCTTCCTCGAGGCAGGTTTCCTATACACCCAATCAGCCCCAGCATTTT. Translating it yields CASPPSSRQVSYTPNQPQHF. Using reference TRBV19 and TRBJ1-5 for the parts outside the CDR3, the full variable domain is DGGITQSPKYLFRKEGQNVTLSCEQNLNHDAMYWYRQDPGQGLRLIYYSQIVNDFQKGDIAEGYSVSREKKESFPLTVTSAQKNPTAFYLCASPPSSRQVSYTPNQPQHFGDGTRLSIL.